The clone carrying this T cell receptor (beta chain) was found once. This CDR3 has 14 residues. The V segment lost 4 bases and the J segment 3 bases; nucleotides outside the gene matches: 4. Germline values: CDR1 KGHDR, CDR2 SFDVKD. The table came from immunoSEQ multiplex PCR; TCRdb's copy has only in-frame clones and leaves some out. The profile shows about 350,000 clones, about 90% of them singletons. Participants were placed into cohorts based on the clinical history they reported. This entry belongs to a study of blood T cell repertoires in COVID-19. The sequencing input was PBMCs or T cells enriched from blood (not recorded which). The rearrangement joins TRBV24-1 to TRBJ1-1, with 7 bases identical to TRBD1. This receptor was identified in a woman in her twenties or thirties who had recovered from COVID-19. This CDR3 reads CATSDSDRDTEAFF. As DNA, the CDR3 is TGTGCCACCAGTGACTCCGACAGGGACACTGAAGCTTTCTTT.